Detailed here is one T cell receptor (beta chain). Its cognate antigen is unknown. This specimen belongs to a study of T cell responses to AZD1222 COVID-19 vaccine. Whole-study findings and limits: The donors showed a predominance of white British ancestry and of females, with possible underestimation of clonal diversity. Spike regions recognized by vaccine-associated CD4 TCRs spanned the protein, led by 160-218 and 743-854.

Whether given at about 4 or about 12 weeks, second doses were pooled. Assay used: immunoSEQ multiplex PCR; TCRdb lists only in-frame clones, some missing. Here the sample spans about 150,000 clones, over 80% being singletons. Trimming cost V 5 bases and J 4 bases, with 12 bases left between them. The CDR3 loop spans 14 amino acids. CDR1 is SGHAT and CDR2 is FQNNGV in the germline V gene. Specimen: peripheral blood, collected 28 days after the second AZD1222 dose. The genes are TRBV11-2 and TRBJ2-1; possibly TRBD2 for D (6 bases). The TCR originated in an adult who received the AZD1222 COVID-19 vaccine. The CDR3 loop reads CASSPLGGYNEQFF. CDR3 bases: TGTGCCAGCAGCCCCCTGGGAGGATACAATGAGCAGTTCTTC.